This TCR beta chain appears in the sequencing data of a study of blood T cell repertoires in COVID-19. For the study at large: The cDNA or gDNA used as material had been derived from T cells, B-cell-depleted T cells, or PBMCs.

V was trimmed by 1 base and J by 1 base, leaving 8 bases between them. Germline CDR1 SEHNR, CDR2 FQNEAQ (reference sequence). This CDR3 has 15 amino acids. Under the authors' procedure: The assay estimated nucleated cells by amplifying reference gene primers. Using immunoSEQ multiplex PCR, the repertoire was profiled, and TCRdb retains in-frame clones only, with some absent. D and trimming come from the DNA, and the V and J calls and clone size come from that table. The data show around 150,000 clones, over 70% seen once. Across about two dozen US areas, participants ranged in age from roughly 18 to 95 years.

The V call is TRBV7-9, the J call TRBJ2-1, with D perhaps matching TRBD2 (6 bases). The source is a man in his forties or fifties who had recovered from COVID-19. Input material: PBMCs or T cells enriched from blood (not recorded which). CDR3 protein: CASSLGLASYNEQFF. The CDR3 DNA follows: TGTGCCAGCAGCTTAGGGCTAGCGTCCTACAATGAGCAGTTCTTC.